Presented here are 11 T cell receptor beta chains from one specimen sequenced in a study of cytomegalovirus exposure and HLA in healthy donors. Sequenced by immunoSEQ multiplex PCR; TCRdb stores in-frame clones only, minus some. The repertoire holds roughly 62,000 clones, with roughly 90% as singletons. Sequenced: PBMCs. These receptors came from a woman in her twenties or thirties in good health and CMV-seronegative.

This rearrangement joins TRBV6-5 to TRBJ2-7; D is unclear. Germline V gene lookup returns CDR1 MNHEY and CDR2 SVGAGI. The V and J ends lost 4 bases and 4 bases respectively, with 17 bases between them. This CDR3 spans 15 amino acids. CDR3 DNA: TGTGCCAGCAGTTTGGGTACAGATCCCTCTTACGAGCAGTACTTC. It encodes CASSLGTDPSYEQYF.

The chain couples TRBV6-4 to TRBJ1-5; 8 bases agree with TRBD1. The CDR3 runs to 18 residues. Germline V gives CDR1 MRHNA, CDR2 SNTAGT. Trimming removed 2 bases from V and 4 bases from J; junction bases left unmatched: 13. The CDR3 loop is CASSDPLTGTGGNQPQHF. The DNA of the CDR3 is TGTGCCAGCAGTGACCCCCTAACCGGGACAGGCGGTAATCAGCCCCAGCATTTT.

The chain carries TRBV30 and TRBJ2-7, with 8 positions matching TRBD1. CDR3 length: 13 amino acids. Germline V gene data show CDR1 as GTSNPN and CDR2 as SVGIG (reference sequence). V trimming: 1 base; J trimming: 1 base; junction bases outside the gene matches: 0. CDR3 nucleotides: TGTGCCTGGAGTGGGACAGGGTCCTACGAGCAGTACTTC. Translation gives CAWSGTGSYEQYF.

V usage is TRBV5-8 and J usage is TRBJ1-5, with D unresolved. V lost 0 bases, J lost 4 bases, and 11 bases lay in between. The CDR3 spans 15 residues. Germline CDR1 reads SGHTS; CDR2 reads YDEGEE. This CDR3 is CASSLDPIGNQPQHF. The CDR3, as DNA: TGTGCCAGCAGCTTGGACCCTATCGGGAATCAGCCCCAGCATTTT.

This clone was recorded once. The chain joins TRBV7-2 to TRBJ2-1; possible D gene TRBD2, 6 bases. V was trimmed by 3 bases and J by 4 bases, leaving 19 bases between them. CDR3 size: 17 residues. Germline assignment: CDR1 SGHTA and CDR2 FQGNSA. The CDR3 DNA sequence: TGTGCCAGCAGCTTGACGTTTGCGGGGAGCCAATACAATGAGCAGTTCTTC. Translating it yields CASSLTFAGSQYNEQFF.

This clone was observed once. The rearrangement uses TRBV6-6 and TRBJ2-7, with 10 bases matching TRBD1. This CDR3 has 14 residues. The junction had 8 bases not matched to a gene; V was cut back by 7 bases and J by 5 bases. From germline, CDR1 is MNHNY and CDR2 SVGAGI (reference sequence). Written as DNA, the CDR3 is TGTGCCAGCAACGGGGGACAGGGGTTCAACGAGCAGTACTTC. This gives the protein CASNGGQGFNEQYF.

The CDR3 nucleotides read TGTGCCAGCAGCCATACTAGCGGGGTGAACACCGGGGAGCTGTTTTTT. Protein sequence: CASSHTSGVNTGELFF. V gene TRBV7-9 combines with J gene TRBJ2-2; 10 bases agree with TRBD2. This CDR3 contains 16 residues. CDR1 and CDR2 (germline): SEHNR, FQNEAQ (reference sequence). With V trimmed by 5 bases and J by 1 base, 4 bases remained unmatched.

This chain joins TRBV6-1 and TRBJ1-5; TRBD1 aligns across 10 bases. After removal of 10 bases from V and 2 bases from J, the junction contained 8 bases not matched to a gene. This CDR3 has 15 amino acids. Looked up from germline, CDR1 is MNHNS and CDR2 is SASEGT. This CDR3 is CAIGGGTGGNQPQHF. For the CDR3, the DNA is TGTGCCATTGGGGGAGGGACAGGGGGCAATCAGCCCCAGCATTTT.

This sequence joins TRBV28 and TRBJ2-7; D is possibly TRBD1 (5 bases). CDR1 and CDR2 from the germline V gene are MDHEN and SYDVKM. The CDR3 contains 14 residues. V dropped 1 base and J dropped 2 bases, with 9 bases sitting between them. The CDR3 bases are TGTGCCAGCAGTTTATCCAGGGTACCCTACGAGCAGTACTTC. Encoded protein: CASSLSRVPYEQYF.

The chain uses TRBV6-5 and TRBJ2-5; tentatively, D is TRBD1 (6 bases). Germline V gives CDR1 MNHEY, CDR2 SVGAGI. The CDR3 is made up of 14 amino acids. Trimming took off 9 bases at V and 0 bases at J, with 14 bases between the two ends. The chain's CDR3 is CASKRQVNQETQYF. DNA of the CDR3: TGTGCCAGTAAAAGACAGGTTAACCAAGAGACCCAGTACTTC.

This clone has only a few counts. The chain couples TRBV10-2 to TRBJ1-2, with TRBD1 identical over 7 bases. This CDR3 has 12 amino acids. Looked up from germline, CDR1 is WSHSY and CDR2 is SAAADI. V was pared by 8 bases and J by 4 bases, with 4 bases of the junction left unmatched. The CDR3 DNA is TGCGCCAGCCGTCGGGACAGCTATGGCTACACCTTC. This gives the protein CASRRDSYGYTF.